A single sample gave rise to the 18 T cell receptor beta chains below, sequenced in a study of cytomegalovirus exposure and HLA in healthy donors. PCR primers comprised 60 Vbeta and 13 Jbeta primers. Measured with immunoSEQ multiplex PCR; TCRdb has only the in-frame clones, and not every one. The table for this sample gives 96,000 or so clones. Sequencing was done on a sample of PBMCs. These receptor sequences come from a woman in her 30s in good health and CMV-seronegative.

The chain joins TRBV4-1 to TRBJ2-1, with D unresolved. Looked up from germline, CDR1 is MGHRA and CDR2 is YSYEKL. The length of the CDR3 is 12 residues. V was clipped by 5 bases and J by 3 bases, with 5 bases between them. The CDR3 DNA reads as TGCGCCAGCAGCGAGGTCTACAATGAGCAGTTCTTC. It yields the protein CASSEVYNEQFF.

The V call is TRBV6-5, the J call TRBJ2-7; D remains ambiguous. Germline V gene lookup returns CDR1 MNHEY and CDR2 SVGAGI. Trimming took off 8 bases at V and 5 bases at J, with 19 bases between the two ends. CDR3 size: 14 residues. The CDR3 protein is CASRGRATGHEQYF. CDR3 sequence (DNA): TGTGCCAGCCGAGGTAGAGCTACGGGTCACGAGCAGTACTTC.

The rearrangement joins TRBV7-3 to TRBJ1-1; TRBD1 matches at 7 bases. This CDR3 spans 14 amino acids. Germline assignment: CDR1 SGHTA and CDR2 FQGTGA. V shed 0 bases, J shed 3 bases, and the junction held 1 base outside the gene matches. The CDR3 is CASSLTQGDTEAFF. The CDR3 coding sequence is TGTGCCAGCAGCTTAACCCAGGGGGACACTGAAGCTTTCTTT.

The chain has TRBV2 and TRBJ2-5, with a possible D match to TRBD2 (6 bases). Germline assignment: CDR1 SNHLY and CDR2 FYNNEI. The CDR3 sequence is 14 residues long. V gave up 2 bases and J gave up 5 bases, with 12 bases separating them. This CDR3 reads CASSERRGWETQYF. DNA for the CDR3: TGTGCCAGCAGTGAAAGGCGGGGTTGGGAGACCCAGTACTTC.

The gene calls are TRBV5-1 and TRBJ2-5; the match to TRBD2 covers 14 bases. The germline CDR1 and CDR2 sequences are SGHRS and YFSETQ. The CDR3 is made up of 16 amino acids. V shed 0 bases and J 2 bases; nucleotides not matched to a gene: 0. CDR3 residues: CASSLGTSGRQETQYF. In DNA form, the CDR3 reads TGCGCCAGCAGCTTGGGGACTAGCGGGAGGCAAGAGACCCAGTACTTC.

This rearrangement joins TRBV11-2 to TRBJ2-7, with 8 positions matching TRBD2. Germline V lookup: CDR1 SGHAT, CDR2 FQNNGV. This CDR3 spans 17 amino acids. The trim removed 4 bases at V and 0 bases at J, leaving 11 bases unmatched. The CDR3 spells CASSSRGVTSVSYEQYF. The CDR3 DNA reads TGTGCCAGCAGCTCGAGGGGGGTGACTAGCGTCTCCTACGAGCAGTACTTC.

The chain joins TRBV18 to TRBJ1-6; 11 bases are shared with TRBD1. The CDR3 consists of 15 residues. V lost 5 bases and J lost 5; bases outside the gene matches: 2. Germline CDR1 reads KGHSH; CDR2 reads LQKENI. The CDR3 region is CASSKGQGDNSPLHF. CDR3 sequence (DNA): TGTGCCAGCTCAAAGGGACAGGGGGATAATTCACCCCTCCACTTT.

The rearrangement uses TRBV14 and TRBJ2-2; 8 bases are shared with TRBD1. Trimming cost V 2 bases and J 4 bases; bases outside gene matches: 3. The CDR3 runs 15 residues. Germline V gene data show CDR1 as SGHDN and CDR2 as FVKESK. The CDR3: CASSQFTGGTGELFF. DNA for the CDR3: TGTGCCAGCAGCCAATTCACAGGGGGCACCGGGGAGCTGTTTTTT. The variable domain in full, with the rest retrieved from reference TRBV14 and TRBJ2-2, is EAGVTQFPSHSVIEKGQTVTLRCDPISGHDNLYWYRRVMGKEIKFLLHFVKESKQDESGMPNNRFLAERTGGTYSTLKVQPAELEDSGVYFCASSQFTGGTGELFFGEGSRLTVL.

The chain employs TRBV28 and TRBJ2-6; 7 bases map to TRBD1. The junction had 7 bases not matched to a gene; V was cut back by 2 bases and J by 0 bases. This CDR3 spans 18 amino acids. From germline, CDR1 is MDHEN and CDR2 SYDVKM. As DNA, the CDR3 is TGTGCCAGCAGTTTAGGTGAAGGGGGCCTCTCTGGGGCCAACGTCCTGACTTTC. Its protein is CASSLGEGGLSGANVLTF. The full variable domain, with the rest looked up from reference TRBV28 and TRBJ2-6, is DVKVTQSSRYLVKRTGEKVFLECVQDMDHENMFWYRQDPGLGLRLIYFSYDVKMKEKGDIPEGYSVSREKKERFSLILESASTNQTSMYLCASSLGEGGLSGANVLTFGAGSRLTVL.

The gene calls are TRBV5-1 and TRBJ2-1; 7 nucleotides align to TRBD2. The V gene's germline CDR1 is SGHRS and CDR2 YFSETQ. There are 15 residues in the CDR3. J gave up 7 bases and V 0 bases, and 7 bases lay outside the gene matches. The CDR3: CASSLGEGPLNEQFF. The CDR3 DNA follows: TGCGCCAGCAGCTTGGGGGAGGGCCCATTAAATGAGCAGTTCTTC.

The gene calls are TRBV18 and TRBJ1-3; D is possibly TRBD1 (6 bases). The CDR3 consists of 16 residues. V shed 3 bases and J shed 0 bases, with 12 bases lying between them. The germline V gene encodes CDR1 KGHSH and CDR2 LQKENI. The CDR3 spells CASSPTDRNSGNTIYF. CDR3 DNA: TGTGCCAGCTCACCGACCGACAGGAACTCTGGAAACACCATATATTTT.

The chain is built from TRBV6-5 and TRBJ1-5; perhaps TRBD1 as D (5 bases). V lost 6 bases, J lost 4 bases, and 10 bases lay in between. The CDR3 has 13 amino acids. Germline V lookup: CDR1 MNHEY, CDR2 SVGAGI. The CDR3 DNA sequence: TGTGCCAGCAGCCGTGGGGGGAATCAGCCCCAGCATTTT. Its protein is CASSRGGNQPQHF.

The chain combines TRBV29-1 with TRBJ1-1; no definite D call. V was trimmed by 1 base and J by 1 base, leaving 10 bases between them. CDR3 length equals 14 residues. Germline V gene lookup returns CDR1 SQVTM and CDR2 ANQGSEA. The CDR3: CSVEGAAGNTEAFF. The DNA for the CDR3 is TGCAGCGTTGAAGGAGCGGCGGGGAACACTGAAGCTTTCTTT.

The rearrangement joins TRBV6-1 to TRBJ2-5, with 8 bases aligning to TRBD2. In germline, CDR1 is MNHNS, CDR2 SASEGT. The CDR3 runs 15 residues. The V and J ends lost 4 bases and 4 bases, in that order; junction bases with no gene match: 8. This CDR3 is CASSASAGEAETQYF. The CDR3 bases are TGTGCCAGCAGTGCATCAGCGGGAGAAGCAGAGACCCAGTACTTC.

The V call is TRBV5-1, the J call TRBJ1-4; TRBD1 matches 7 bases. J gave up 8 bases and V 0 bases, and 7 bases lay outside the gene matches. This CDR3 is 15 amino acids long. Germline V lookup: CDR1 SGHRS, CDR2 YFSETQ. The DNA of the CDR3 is TGCGCCAGCAGCTTGGAGGGGGACAGAGGCGAAAAACTGTTTTTT. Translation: CASSLEGDRGEKLFF. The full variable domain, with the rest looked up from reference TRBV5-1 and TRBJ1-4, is KAGVTQTPRYLIKTRGQQVTLSCSPISGHRSVSWYQQTPGQGLQFLFEYFSETQRNKGNFPGRFSGRQFSNSRSEMNVSTLELGDSALYLCASSLEGDRGEKLFFGSGTQLSVL.

CDR3 region: CASSLGEGTEAFF. As DNA, the CDR3 is TGTGCCAGCAGCTTGGGGGAGGGCACTGAAGCTTTCTTT. The chain joins TRBV11-2 to TRBJ1-1, with D possibly TRBD1 on 5 matching bases. Germline assignment: CDR1 SGHAT and CDR2 FQNNGV. Trimming left V 3 bases short and J 4 bases short, with 9 bases between. The CDR3 is made up of 13 amino acids. The whole variable domain, remainder taken from reference TRBV11-2 and TRBJ1-1, is EAGVAQSPRYKIIEKRQSVAFWCNPISGHATLYWYQQILGQGPKLLIQFQNNGVVDDSQLPKDRFSAERLKGVDSTLKIQPAKLEDSAVYLCASSLGEGTEAFFGQGTRLTVV.

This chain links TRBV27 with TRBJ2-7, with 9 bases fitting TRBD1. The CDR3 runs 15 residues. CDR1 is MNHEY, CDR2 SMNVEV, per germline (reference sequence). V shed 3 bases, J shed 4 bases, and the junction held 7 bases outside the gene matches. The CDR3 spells CASSLIGQGSYEQYF. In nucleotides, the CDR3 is TGTGCCAGCAGTTTGATCGGACAGGGGTCTTACGAGCAGTACTTC.

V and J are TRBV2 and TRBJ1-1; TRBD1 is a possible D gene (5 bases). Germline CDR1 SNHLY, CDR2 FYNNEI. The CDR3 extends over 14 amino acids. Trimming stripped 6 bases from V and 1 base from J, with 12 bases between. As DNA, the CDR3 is TGTGCCAGCAGGGCGGGGGATGGGAACACTGAAGCTTTCTTT. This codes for CASRAGDGNTEAFF.